This T cell receptor (beta chain) derives from a study of blood T cell repertoires in COVID-19. Study summary: COVID-19 samples collected from the United States, Italy and Spain covered acute and convalescent phases. T cells, B-cell-depleted T cells, or PBMCs supplied cDNA or gDNA.

TCRdb's copy holds only in-frame clones and misses some; the assay was immunoSEQ multiplex PCR. The table records just under 60,000 clones, 65% to 85% of them present only once. This clone has just a few counts. Enrolled during active infection, Seattle patients were then followed longitudinally. The germline V gene encodes CDR1 KGHDR and CDR2 SFDVKD. This CDR3 region has 20 residues. Trimming cost V 0 bases and J 1 base; bases outside gene matches: 11. The sequence was obtained from an elderly man with COVID-19, enrolled during active disease. This chain connects TRBV24-1 to TRBJ2-1; 10 bases match TRBD2. The sequencing sample was made of peripheral blood. CDR3 DNA sequence: TGTGCCACCAGTGATTTGGGAGCGGGAGGGCCGAGGGAGTCCTACAATGAGCAGTTCTTC. Its translation: CATSDLGAGGPRESYNEQFF.